This entry is about one T cell receptor (beta chain). Authors' processing steps: Amplification of reference gene primers provided the estimated nucleated cell counts. The repertoire was sequenced with immunoSEQ multiplex PCR; TCRdb's copy has only in-frame clones and lacks some. The DNA gave D and trimming, while V, J and clone size come from that table. The data hold a few hundred thousand clones, with over 75% observed a single time. The data were obtained in a study of blood T cell repertoires in COVID-19. Study-wide context: Donors in the United States, Italy and Spain gave samples during acute or convalescent COVID-19. Nucleic acid was either cDNA or gDNA, and it came from T cells, B-cell-depleted T cells, or PBMCs.

Between the trimmed V and J ends, which lost 2 bases and 8 bases, there was a span of 12 bases. Per the germline V gene, CDR1 is MNHEY and CDR2 is SVGAGI. This CDR3 has 13 amino acids. The rearrangement links TRBV6-5 to TRBJ1-1; a possible D gene is TRBD1 (5 bases). Sequencing was performed on peripheral blood. This clonotype originated in a woman in her 70s with COVID-19, enrolled during active disease. Here the CDR3 DNA reads TGTGCCAGCAGTTACACAGGAGCGGGAGAAGCTTTCTTT. Residues: CASSYTGAGEAFF.